Following are 21 T cell receptor beta chains from one sample sequenced in a study of shared clonotypes between healthy human individuals. Sequencing was performed with immunoSEQ multiplex PCR; in TCRdb, only in-frame clones are kept and a portion is missing. The repertoire consists of some 660,000 clones, with around four fifths occurring once and the leading ten covering around 1.8%. Sequencing used memory CD4+ T cells sorted from blood. Subset: CD45RA-negative fraction. The receptors derive from a woman aged 25 to 45 in good health.

V and J are TRBV10-3 and TRBJ1-2, with 8 bases that match TRBD1. CDR1 is ENHRY, CDR2 SYGVKD, per germline. The V segment lost 5 bases and the J segment 6 bases; nucleotides outside the gene matches: 14. This CDR3 region has 16 residues. CDR3 amino acids: CAISMTGAGSWDGYTF. The CDR3, as DNA: TGTGCCATCAGTATGACAGGGGCGGGTTCTTGGGATGGCTACACCTTC.

This clone turned up a few times. V is TRBV5-1 and J is TRBJ2-7, with 15 bases fitting TRBD2. The trim removed 0 bases at V and 5 bases at J, leaving 6 bases unmatched. The germline V gene has CDR1 SGHRS and CDR2 YFSETQ. The CDR3 is made up of 17 amino acids. The CDR3 coding sequence is TGCGCCAGCAGCTTGGCTATCGGACTAGCGGGAGGGGACGAGCAGTACTTC. It specifies CASSLAIGLAGGDEQYF.

The chain recombines TRBV7-3 with TRBJ2-2; D is uncertain. Germline V gene lookup returns CDR1 SGHTA and CDR2 FQGTGA. With 1 base removed from V and 3 bases from J, the gap between germline ends came to 6 bases. The CDR3 runs 14 residues. CDR3 in DNA: TGTGCCAGCAGCTTAAGAGACTACACCGGGGAGCTGTTTTTT. Amino acids: CASSLRDYTGELFF.

This chain joins TRBV5-1 and TRBJ1-4, with 9 nucleotides matching TRBD1. The CDR3 spans 15 residues. Trimming cost V 4 bases and J 7 bases; bases outside gene matches: 8. Germline CDR1 SGHRS, CDR2 YFSETQ. The CDR3 region is CASSGTGQKGEKLFF. The CDR3, as DNA: TGCGCCAGCAGCGGGACAGGGCAAAAGGGTGAAAAACTGTTTTTT.

The chain recombines TRBV11-2 with TRBJ2-7; the D gene is possibly TRBD2 (5 bases). V was shortened by 0 bases and J by 2 bases, with 11 bases between the two germline ends. CDR3 length: 15 amino acids. Per the germline V gene, CDR1 is SGHAT and CDR2 is FQNNGV. CDR3 sequence (DNA): TGTGCCAGCAGCTTAGACCGAATGGGAGCCTACGAGCAGTACTTC. This gives the protein CASSLDRMGAYEQYF.

This clone showed up just once. This chain links TRBV6-1 with TRBJ2-7; 12 positions agree with TRBD2. From germline, CDR1 is MNHNS and CDR2 SASEGT. V trimming: 4 bases; J trimming: 5 bases; junction bases outside the gene matches: 12. The CDR3 is 17 amino acids. CDR3 protein: CASSGTLTSGSGHEQYF. Written as DNA, the CDR3 is TGTGCCAGCAGTGGAACCCTGACTAGCGGGAGTGGCCACGAGCAGTACTTC.

This sequence joins TRBV6-5 and TRBJ2-7; 7 nucleotides agree with TRBD1. Germline CDR1 and CDR2: MNHEY and SVGAGI. The CDR3 has 15 residues. V lost 2 bases to trimming and J lost 6 bases; unmatched junction nucleotides: 10. CDR3 protein: CASSYPTGEKLEQYF. DNA for the CDR3: TGTGCCAGCAGTTACCCAACAGGGGAAAAACTCGAGCAGTACTTC.

This clone was recorded at least ten times. The chain couples TRBV11-2 to TRBJ1-1, with 9 bases fitting TRBD1. V trimming: 4 bases; J trimming: 5 bases; junction bases outside the gene matches: 8. Germline V CDR1 and CDR2: SGHAT, FQNNGV. The CDR3 consists of 15 residues. The CDR3 DNA sequence: TGTGCCAGCAGCTCAATCCGACAGGGGGAAACTGAAGCTTTCTTT. Translated, it gives CASSSIRQGETEAFF.

This clone has only a few counts. The rearrangement links TRBV28 to TRBJ1-2; possibly TRBD1 for D (6 bases). CDR3 size: 15 residues. Germline CDR1 is MDHEN and CDR2 is SYDVKM. Trimming stripped 5 bases from V and 2 bases from J, with 15 bases between. The CDR3 region has the DNA TGTGCCAGCAGTCCGGCCGGGACACCGAACTATGGCTACACCTTC. This sequence encodes CASSPAGTPNYGYTF.

The V and J genes are TRBV28 and TRBJ2-1, with TRBD2 matching over 7 bases. This CDR3 region has 14 residues. The ends lost 8 bases at V and 10 bases at J; junction bases unmatched: 14. Germline V CDR1 and CDR2: MDHEN, SYDVKM. In DNA form, the CDR3 reads TGTGCCAGCTCCCACGGGGGGAGAGGGTGGGAGCAGTTCTTC. Protein sequence: CASSHGGRGWEQFF.

The chain is built from TRBV9 and TRBJ1-3, with a weak D call TRBD1 (5 bases). V lost 2 bases and J lost 8, with 17 bases in between. The CDR3 has 15 residues. The V gene's germline CDR1 is SGDLS and CDR2 YYNGEE. This CDR3 is CASSVGWGEPHTIYF. Here the CDR3 DNA reads TGTGCCAGCAGCGTTGGATGGGGGGAACCCCACACCATATATTTT.

The DNA of the CDR3 is TGTGCCAGCAGTGAAGTCATGCGCAATCAGCCCCAGCATTTT. Amino acids: CASSEVMRNQPQHF. The rearrangement links TRBV2 to TRBJ1-5; D is unresolved. Germline CDR1 is SNHLY and CDR2 is FYNNEI. The CDR3 is made up of 14 amino acids. V was trimmed by 1 base and J by 2 bases, leaving 6 bases between them.

The chain recombines TRBV11-2 with TRBJ2-2, with 11 bases that match TRBD2. Germline CDR1 SGHAT, CDR2 FQNNGV. The CDR3 runs to 17 residues. The ends lost 6 bases at V and 5 bases at J; junction bases unmatched: 11. This CDR3 reads CASRGVAGGYSTGELFF. The CDR3 nucleotides read TGTGCCAGCAGGGGAGTAGCGGGAGGGTACAGTACCGGGGAGCTGTTTTTT.

The chain employs TRBV21-1 and TRBJ2-1; the D call in the table, TRBD2, was not verified against the DNA. TRBV21-1 is deemed a pseudogene. This CDR3 is 16 amino acids long. This chain's CDR3 is CASSKDSGDSYNEQFF. DNA for the CDR3: TGTGCCAGCAGCAAAGATTCGGGAGACAGTTACAATGAGCAGTTCTTC.

The gene calls are TRBV19 and TRBJ1-2, with D unresolved. The CDR3 contains 15 residues. V was pared by 7 bases and J by 0 bases, with 15 bases between. CDR1 is LNHDA, CDR2 SQIVND, per germline (reference sequence). CDR3 region: CASILNFRSNYGYTF. CDR3 DNA: TGTGCCAGTATCCTCAATTTCCGCTCTAACTATGGCTACACCTTC.

The chain links TRBV5-4 to TRBJ1-1; D is perhaps TRBD1 (6 bases). The CDR3 has 12 amino acids. V was pared by 2 bases and J by 6 bases, with 8 bases between. Germline CDR1 reads SGHNT; CDR2 reads YYREEE (reference sequence). CDR3 nucleotide sequence: TGTGCCAGCAGCTTCGGGGGGCCTGAAGCTTTCTTT. Protein: CASSFGGPEAFF.

The J gene is TRBJ1-2, the V gene TRBV19, with 7 bases that match TRBD1. The CDR3 contains 12 residues. Germline trimming cut 7 bases from V and 6 bases from J; bases unmatched to any gene: 5. Germline V gene data show CDR1 as LNHDA and CDR2 as SQIVND (reference sequence). CDR3 coding DNA: TGTGCCAGTACGGGACAGACTGATGGCTACACCTTC. It codes for CASTGQTDGYTF. Filled out from reference TRBV19 and TRBJ1-2, the complete variable domain reads DGGITQSPKYLFRKEGQNVTLSCEQNLNHDAMYWYRQDPGQGLRLIYYSQIVNDFQKGDIAEGYSVSREKKESFPLTVTSAQKNPTAFYLCASTGQTDGYTFGSGTRLTVV.

This chain links TRBV4-1 with TRBJ2-2, with TRBD1 matching over 9 bases. The CDR3 has 16 amino acids. From germline, CDR1 is MGHRA and CDR2 YSYEKL. J was trimmed by 7 bases and V by 4 bases; bases with no gene match: 10. The CDR3 DNA follows: TGCGCCAGCAGCCTCAGACAGGGGGGGCGAGACGGGGAGCTGTTTTTT. Its translation: CASSLRQGGRDGELFF.

In regard to this clone: The same CDR3 is also encoded by other DNA sequences in this sample. The V call is TRBV28, the J call TRBJ1-1; D gene ambiguous. Germline lookup yields CDR1 MDHEN and CDR2 SYDVKM. V gave up 3 bases and J gave up 2 bases, with 7 bases separating them. The CDR3 contains 13 residues. For the CDR3, the DNA is TGTGCCAGCAGTTTTCCTGAAAACACTGAAGCTTTCTTT. Its translation is CASSFPENTEAFF. Combining the CDR3 with reference TRBV28 and TRBJ1-1 gives the whole variable domain DVKVTQSSRYLVKRTGEKVFLECVQDMDHENMFWYRQDPGLGLRLIYFSYDVKMKEKGDIPEGYSVSREKKERFSLILESASTNQTSMYLCASSFPENTEAFFGQGTRLTVV.

This clone was seen ten or more times. The CDR3 DNA reads TGTGCCAGCCACCCCACAGGGCCGGCCGGGGAGCTGTTTTTT. Translation gives CASHPTGPAGELFF. J is TRBJ2-2 and V is TRBV6-1; perhaps TRBD1 as D (6 bases). Looked up from germline, CDR1 is MNHNS and CDR2 is SASEGT. CDR3 length equals 14 residues. Trimming removed 8 bases at V and 6 bases at J, with 16 bases between.

The chain uses TRBV18 and TRBJ2-7; 12 bases fit TRBD2. The germline V gene encodes CDR1 KGHSH and CDR2 LQKENI. The CDR3 consists of 13 residues. V shed 4 bases, J shed 7 bases, and the junction held 2 bases outside the gene matches. CDR3 residues: CASSQGTSGEQYF. In DNA form, the CDR3 reads TGTGCCAGCTCACAGGGGACTAGCGGGGAGCAGTACTTC.